This TCR beta chain was documented in a study of control samples from healthy donors and cancer patients. The method was immunoSEQ multiplex PCR; TCRdb's version includes in-frame clones alone and lacks a portion of them. The sample shows just over 150,000 clones, about 87% of them seen only once. Trimming pared 4 bases from V and 6 bases from J, leaving 12 bases between. The CDR3 totals 13 residues. Germline assignment: CDR1 MNHEY and CDR2 SVGAGI. Specimen: blood. The source is a man under 40 in good health. The chain recombines TRBV6-5 with TRBJ1-2; the D gene is possibly TRBD1 (6 bases). The CDR3 here is CASSLQGRDGYTF. The CDR3 nucleotides are TGTGCCAGCAGTTTACAGGGTCGGGATGGCTACACCTTC.